The 12 T cell receptor beta chains in this list originate from one sample, sequenced in a study of cytotoxic CD8 clonotypes in ibrutinib-treated CLL. Using immunoSEQ multiplex PCR, the repertoire was profiled, and TCRdb retains in-frame clones only, with some absent. The sample records under 300,000 clones, around three quarters being singletons. Sequenced material: PBMCs, taken after 24 months of ibrutinib treatment. These receptor sequences come from a human donor with chronic lymphocytic leukemia.

This chain joins TRBV2 and TRBJ1-1; TRBD1 might be the D (5 bases). Germline assignment: CDR1 SNHLY and CDR2 FYNNEI. The CDR3 covers 14 residues. V lost 1 base and J 1 base, leaving 7 bases between the germline ends. This CDR3 reads CASSEGGRNTEAFF. The CDR3 nucleotides read TGTGCCAGCAGTGAAGGGGGCAGGAACACTGAAGCTTTCTTT.

This clone has more than one count but fewer than ten. The V call is TRBV7-2, the J call TRBJ2-7; tentatively, D is TRBD2 (6 bases). Germline V CDR1 and CDR2: SGHTA, FQGNSA. V lost 11 bases and J 2 bases, leaving 16 bases between the germline ends. The CDR3 sequence is 13 residues long. In DNA form, the CDR3 reads TGTGCCGCCGGGGGAGTTACCGCCTACGAGCAGTACTTC. Amino acid sequence: CAAGGVTAYEQYF.

This chain joins TRBV11-2 and TRBJ2-7, with 8 bases identical to TRBD1. Germline lookup yields CDR1 SGHAT and CDR2 FQNNGV. Trimming at V came to 0 bases and at J to 6 bases, leaving 1 base not matched to a gene. There are 13 residues in the CDR3. Written as DNA, the CDR3 is TGTGCCAGCAGCTTAGAGACAGGGGTCGAGCAGTACTTC. Translating it yields CASSLETGVEQYF.

This clone turned up a few times. CDR3 DNA sequence: TGTGCCAGCAGTGGGACAGGGGGCATTCAGCCCCAGCATTTT. Protein: CASSGTGGIQPQHF. The J gene is TRBJ1-5, the V gene TRBV6-5; 12 bases fit TRBD1. The CDR3 consists of 14 residues. Unmatched junction bases numbered 2, after V lost 5 bases and J lost 6 bases. Germline V CDR1 and CDR2: MNHEY, SVGAGI.

V usage is TRBV27 and J usage is TRBJ2-1; 8 positions agree with TRBD1. After removal of 0 bases from V and 7 bases from J, the junction contained 8 bases not matched to a gene. CDR1 is MNHEY and CDR2 is SMNVEV in the germline V gene (reference sequence). There are 16 residues in the CDR3. The CDR3 region has the DNA TGTGCCAGCAGTTTATCGAGGCAGGGGGCGAGAAATGAGCAGTTCTTC. It codes for CASSLSRQGARNEQFF.

This clone was detected a few times. The chain combines TRBV4-3 with TRBJ1-1; 8 positions match TRBD1. Losses at the gene ends were 0 bases for V and 7 bases for J; bases not matched to a gene: 7. Germline V lookup: CDR1 LGHNA, CDR2 YSLEER. This CDR3 has 15 amino acids. Here the CDR3 DNA reads TGCGCCAGCAGCCAAGATTCGTCAGGGGGCGTTGAAGCTTTCTTT. Translated, it gives CASSQDSSGGVEAFF.

V gene TRBV7-9 combines with J gene TRBJ2-2; the D gene could be TRBD1 or TRBD2 (5 bases each). This CDR3 contains 14 residues. The V gene lost 5 bases and the J gene lost 6 bases, with 13 bases spanning the gap. CDR1 and CDR2 (germline): SEHNR, FQNEAQ (reference sequence). The CDR3 is CASSTDGGSGELFF. For the CDR3, the DNA is TGTGCCAGCAGCACCGATGGGGGTTCCGGGGAGCTGTTTTTT.

J is TRBJ1-2 and V is TRBV7-2; 8 positions match TRBD1. The CDR3 runs 13 residues. V shed 5 bases, J shed 5 bases, and the junction held 4 bases outside the gene matches. Germline CDR1 SGHTA, CDR2 FQGNSA. The CDR3 region is CASSPRQGYGYTF. The CDR3 DNA is TGTGCCAGCAGCCCCAGACAGGGGTATGGCTACACCTTC.

This clone was recorded at least ten times. The gene calls are TRBV7-2 and TRBJ1-5; possibly TRBD1 for D (6 bases). V was trimmed by 5 bases and J by 5 bases, leaving 10 bases between them. The CDR3 has 13 amino acids. The germline CDR1 and CDR2 sequences are SGHTA and FQGNSA. Written as DNA, the CDR3 is TGTGCCAGCAGCCGACAGGCCGATCAGCCCCAGCATTTT. As protein: CASSRQADQPQHF. Full variable domain (remainder filled in from reference TRBV7-2 and TRBJ1-5): GAGVSQSPSNKVTEKGKDVELRCDPISGHTALYWYRQSLGQGLEFLIYFQGNSAPDKSGLPSDRFSAERTGGSVSTLTIQRTQQEDSAVYLCASSRQADQPQHFGDGTRLSIL.

This clone turned up a few times. V gene TRBV7-2 combines with J gene TRBJ1-5; possibly TRBD1 for D (5 bases). Deletions cut 5 bases from V and 4 bases from J, with 9 bases between. This CDR3 spans 13 amino acids. CDR1 is SGHTA and CDR2 is FQGNSA in the germline V gene. CDR3 loop: CASSVTVNQPQHF. The CDR3 region has the DNA TGTGCCAGCAGCGTGACAGTTAATCAGCCCCAGCATTTT. Combining the CDR3 with reference TRBV7-2 and TRBJ1-5 gives the whole variable domain GAGVSQSPSNKVTEKGKDVELRCDPISGHTALYWYRQSLGQGLEFLIYFQGNSAPDKSGLPSDRFSAERTGGSVSTLTIQRTQQEDSAVYLCASSVTVNQPQHFGDGTRLSIL.

The chain links TRBV6-1 to TRBJ2-4, with D perhaps assigned TRBD1 or TRBD2 (6 bases each). V shed 2 bases and J shed 0 bases, with 11 bases lying between them. This CDR3 is built from 16 residues. Looked up from germline, CDR1 is MNHNS and CDR2 is SASEGT. CDR3 loop: CASSERGELAKNIQYF. Here the CDR3 DNA reads TGTGCCAGCAGTGAAAGGGGGGAACTAGCCAAAAACATTCAGTACTTC.

The J gene is TRBJ2-5, the V gene TRBV29-1, with D tentatively TRBD2 (5 bases). V lost 5 bases, J lost 2 bases, and 15 bases lay in between. The CDR3 consists of 14 residues. Germline CDR1 SQVTM, CDR2 ANQGSEA. The CDR3 reads CSVSVYSGQETQYF. CDR3 DNA: TGCAGCGTTTCTGTGTACAGCGGACAAGAGACCCAGTACTTC.